This T cell receptor (beta chain) was sequenced for a study of Tregs in tolerant kidney transplant recipients (dated by TCRdb to between 2018 and 2021). Background on the whole study: The study used TCRbeta sequencing to identify donor-specific regulatory T cells before combined kidney and bone marrow transplantation, then tracked those cells after transplant.

For TCRbeta CDR3 sequencing, genomic DNA was extracted from sorted cells using the QIAGEN DNeasy Blood and Tissue Kit. High-throughput TCRbeta CDR3 sequencing, including PCR amplification with bias correction and internal controls, was performed commercially through immunoSEQ. Under the source paper's analysis protocol: Unique productive TCRbeta sequences were defined by CDR3 nucleotide sequence where primers matched, otherwise by CDR3 amino acid sequence with Vbeta and Jbeta genes. Sorting error was corrected by removing sequences shared between sorted populations at a frequency ratio of 2:1 or less, and the remaining shared sequences were assigned to the higher population. A sequence counted as donor-reactive if, in CFSE-low cells, the sequence had a frequency of at least 0.01% and was expanded at least 5-fold compared with unstimulated cells. Repertoire divergence was quantified by Jensen-Shannon divergence using the top 100 TCRbeta sequences ranked by frequency. For samples with multiple sequencing runs, sorting error was corrected separately for each run before the runs were pooled. As stored in TCRdb, this immuneACCESS dataset retains in-frame rearrangements with V and J assigned. A fraction of the clones does not appear; measured against another copy, unresolved V genes explain less than half of the discrepancy, and the remainder lacks a known reason. From that table come the V and J calls and clone size; the DNA was used to work out D and trimming. For this sample the table gives roughly 52,000 clones, of which approximately 91% were detected only once. Roughly 15% of the sample is held by the ten biggest clonotypes.

CDR1 SGHRS and CDR2 YFSETQ were looked up in the germline V gene. From the cysteine up to the phenylalanine, the CDR3 has a length of 14 residues. Here the CDR3 DNA is all that survives: 42 bases in frame from base 1. Trimming removed 7 bases from V and 3 bases from J, leaving 14 bases between the germline ends. Results and caveats for the whole study, not just this receptor: Biological reproducibility was not directly addressed, though technical replication error appeared minimal. For some patients the PCR primers changed over time, which made it impossible to compare the samples from those patients at the nucleotide level. The study was limited by small patient numbers, and the findings need validation in larger populations and under other immunosuppression protocols. The most biologically relevant and donor-specific TCRbeta repertoire appeared to be identified by expanding Tregs with activated donor B cells. Donor-specific Treg expansion exceeded global Treg expansion in tolerant patients, suggesting antigen-driven rather than nonspecific expansion.

The transplants used related donors along with nonmyeloablative bone marrow transplantation, and in the human trials mixed chimerism was transient. Thawed PBMCs were FACS-sorted into unstimulated Tregs (CD4+CD25+CD127-), CD4+ non-Tregs (CD4+CD25-), CD4 cells and CD8 cells. The patients were several recipients of combined kidney and bone marrow transplants from the ITN036ST trial, and samples were available only for these trial subjects. Healthy control blood was separated into PBMCs by Ficoll density gradient and cryopreserved, and patient PBMCs were collected both before and after transplant. About this clone itself: Its antigen remains undetermined. Base quality data are lacking; no much larger clone is found one base away.

Recombination connected TRBV5-1 to TRBJ2-1; TRBD2 could be the D gene, as 7 bases match. This sample comprised CD8+ T cells from blood (PBMCs), obtained 24 months after the transplant. The source is a human patient who received a combined kidney and bone marrow transplant. After a transplant, some T cells may have been passed on by the graft donor. The CDR3 region reads CASLGGGVYNEQFF. The sequenced DNA is TGCGCCAGCTTGGGAGGGGGGGTCTACAATGAGCAGTTCTTC.